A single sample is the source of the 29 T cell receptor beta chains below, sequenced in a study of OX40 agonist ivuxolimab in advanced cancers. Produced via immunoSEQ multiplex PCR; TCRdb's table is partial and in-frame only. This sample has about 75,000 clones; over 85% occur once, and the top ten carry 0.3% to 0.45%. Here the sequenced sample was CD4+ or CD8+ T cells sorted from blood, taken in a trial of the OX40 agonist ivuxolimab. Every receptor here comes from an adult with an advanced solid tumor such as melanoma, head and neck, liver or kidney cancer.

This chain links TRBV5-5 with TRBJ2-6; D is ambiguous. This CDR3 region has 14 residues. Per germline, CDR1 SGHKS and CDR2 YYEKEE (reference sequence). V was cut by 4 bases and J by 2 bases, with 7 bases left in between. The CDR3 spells CASSPLAGANVLTF. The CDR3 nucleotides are TGTGCCAGCAGCCCACTCGCTGGGGCCAACGTCCTGACTTTC.

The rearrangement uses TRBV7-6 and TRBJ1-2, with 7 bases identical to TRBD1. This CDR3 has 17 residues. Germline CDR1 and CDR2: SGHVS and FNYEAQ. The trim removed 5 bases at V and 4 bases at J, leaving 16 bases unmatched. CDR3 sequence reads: CASSPGTATTPIYGYTF. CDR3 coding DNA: TGTGCCAGCAGCCCTGGGACAGCCACGACCCCGATCTATGGCTACACCTTC.

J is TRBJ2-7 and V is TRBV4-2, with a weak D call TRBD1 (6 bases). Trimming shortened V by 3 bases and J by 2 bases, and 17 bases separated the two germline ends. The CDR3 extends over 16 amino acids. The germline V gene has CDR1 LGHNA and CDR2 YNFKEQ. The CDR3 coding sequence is TGTGCCAGCAGCCACGGTACAGGGCAATCTACCTACGAGCAGTACTTC. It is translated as CASSHGTGQSTYEQYF.

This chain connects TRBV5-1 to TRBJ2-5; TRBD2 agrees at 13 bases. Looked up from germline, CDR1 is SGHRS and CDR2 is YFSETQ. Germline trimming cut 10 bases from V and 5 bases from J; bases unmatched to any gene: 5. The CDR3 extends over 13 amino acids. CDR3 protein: CASRTSGSETQYF. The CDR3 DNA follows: TGCGCCTCACGGACTAGCGGGAGTGAGACCCAGTACTTC.

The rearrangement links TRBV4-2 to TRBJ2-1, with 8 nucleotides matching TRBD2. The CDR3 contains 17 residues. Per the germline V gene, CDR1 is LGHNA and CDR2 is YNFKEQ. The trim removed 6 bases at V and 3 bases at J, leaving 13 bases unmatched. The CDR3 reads CASSPLKLAVNYNEQFF. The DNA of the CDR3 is TGTGCCAGCAGTCCCTTGAAACTAGCGGTAAACTACAATGAGCAGTTCTTC.

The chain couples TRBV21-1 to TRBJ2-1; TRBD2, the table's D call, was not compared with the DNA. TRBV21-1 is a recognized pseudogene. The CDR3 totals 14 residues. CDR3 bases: TGTGCCAGCAGCAAAGCGGGAGGGCCGGATGAGCAGTTCTTC. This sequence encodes CASSKAGGPDEQFF.

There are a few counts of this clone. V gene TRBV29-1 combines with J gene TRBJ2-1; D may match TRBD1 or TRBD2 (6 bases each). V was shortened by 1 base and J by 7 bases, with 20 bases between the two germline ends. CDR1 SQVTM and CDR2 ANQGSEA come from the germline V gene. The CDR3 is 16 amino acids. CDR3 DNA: TGCAGCGTTGAAGGGGGGGCTGAGTTAGCGTGGAATGAGCAGTTCTTC. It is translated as CSVEGGAELAWNEQFF.

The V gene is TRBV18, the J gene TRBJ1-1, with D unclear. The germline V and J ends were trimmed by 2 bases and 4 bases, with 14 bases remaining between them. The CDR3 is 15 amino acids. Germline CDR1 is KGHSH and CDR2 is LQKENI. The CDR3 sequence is CASSPGMEIATEAFF. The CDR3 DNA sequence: TGTGCCAGCTCACCAGGTATGGAGATTGCCACTGAAGCTTTCTTT.

The chain's CDR3 is CASSQVGGRGYEQYF. The CDR3 DNA follows: TGCGCCAGCAGCCAAGTCGGTGGGAGGGGGTACGAGCAGTACTTC. The genes are TRBV4-3 and TRBJ2-7; tentatively, D is TRBD2 (7 bases). The CDR3 spans 15 residues. The germline V gene has CDR1 LGHNA and CDR2 YSLEER. Trimming pared 1 base from V and 4 bases from J, leaving 14 bases between.

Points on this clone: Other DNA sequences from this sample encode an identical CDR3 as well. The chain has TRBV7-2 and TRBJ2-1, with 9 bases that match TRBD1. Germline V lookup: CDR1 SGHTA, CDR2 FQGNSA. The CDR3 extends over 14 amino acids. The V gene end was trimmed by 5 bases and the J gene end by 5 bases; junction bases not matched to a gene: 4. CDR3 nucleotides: TGTGCCAGCAGCCTAAGGACAGGGGACAATGAGCAGTTCTTC. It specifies CASSLRTGDNEQFF.

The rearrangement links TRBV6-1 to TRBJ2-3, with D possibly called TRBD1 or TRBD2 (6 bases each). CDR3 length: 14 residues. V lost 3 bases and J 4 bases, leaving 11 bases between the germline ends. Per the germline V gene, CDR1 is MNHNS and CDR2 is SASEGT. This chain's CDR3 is CASSDRGAADTQYF. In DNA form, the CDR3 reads TGTGCCAGCAGTGATAGGGGGGCAGCAGATACGCAGTATTTT.

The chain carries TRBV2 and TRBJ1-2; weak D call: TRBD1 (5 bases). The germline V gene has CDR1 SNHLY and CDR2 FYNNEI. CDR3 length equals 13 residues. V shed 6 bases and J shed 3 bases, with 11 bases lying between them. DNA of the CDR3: TGTGCCAGCAGGCAGACGGGGGACTATGGCTACACCTTC. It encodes CASRQTGDYGYTF. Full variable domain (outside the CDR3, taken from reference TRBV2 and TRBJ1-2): EPEVTQTPSHQVTQMGQEVILRCVPISNHLYFYWYRQILGQKVEFLVSFYNNEISEKSEIFDDQFSVERPDGSNFTLKIRSTKLEDSAMYFCASRQTGDYGYTFGSGTRLTVV.

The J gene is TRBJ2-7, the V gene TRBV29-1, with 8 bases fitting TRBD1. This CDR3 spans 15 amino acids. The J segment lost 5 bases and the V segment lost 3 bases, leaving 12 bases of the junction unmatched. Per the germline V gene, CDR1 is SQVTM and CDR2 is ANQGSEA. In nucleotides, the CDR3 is TGCAGCGTTGATGATCCACTTTCAGGGGGCGACGAGCAGTACTTC. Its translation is CSVDDPLSGGDEQYF.

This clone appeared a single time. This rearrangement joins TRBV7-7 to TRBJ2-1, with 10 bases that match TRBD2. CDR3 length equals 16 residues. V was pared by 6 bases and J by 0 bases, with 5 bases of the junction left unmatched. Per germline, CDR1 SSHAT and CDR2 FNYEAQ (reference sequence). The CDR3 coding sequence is TGTGCCAGCAGTAGCGGGGGGCCGAGCTCCTACAATGAGCAGTTCTTC. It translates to CASSSGGPSSYNEQFF.

CDR3 sequence (DNA): TGTGCCAGCAGCCAGACAGGGGGCTCCTACAATGAGCAGTTCTTC. This sequence encodes CASSQTGGSYNEQFF. V gene TRBV11-2 combines with J gene TRBJ2-1, with TRBD1 identical over 9 bases. After removal of 5 bases from V and 0 bases from J, the junction contained 2 bases not matched to a gene. The CDR3 is 15 amino acids. Per germline, CDR1 SGHAT and CDR2 FQNNGV.

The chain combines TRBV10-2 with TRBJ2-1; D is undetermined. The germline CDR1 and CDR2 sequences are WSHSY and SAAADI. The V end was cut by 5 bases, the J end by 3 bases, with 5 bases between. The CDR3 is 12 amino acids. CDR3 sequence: CASSHVYNEQFF. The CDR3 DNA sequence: TGCGCCAGCAGTCACGTCTACAATGAGCAGTTCTTC.

The CDR3 sequence: CASSLSGTGGRASYEQYF. CDR3 DNA sequence: TGTGCCAGCAGCTTGTCAGGGACAGGGGGCCGGGCCTCCTACGAGCAGTACTTC. This chain uses TRBV7-9 with TRBJ2-7; 12 nucleotides line up with TRBD1. Looked up from germline, CDR1 is SEHNR and CDR2 is FQNEAQ (reference sequence). V trimming: 3 bases; J trimming: 0 bases; junction bases outside the gene matches: 9. CDR3 length equals 18 residues.

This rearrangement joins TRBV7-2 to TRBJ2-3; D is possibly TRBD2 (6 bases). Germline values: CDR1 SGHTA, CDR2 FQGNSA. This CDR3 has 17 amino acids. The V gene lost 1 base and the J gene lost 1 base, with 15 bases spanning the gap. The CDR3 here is CASSLVGGTSRTDTQYF. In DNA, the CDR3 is TGTGCCAGCAGCTTAGTGGGCGGGACGTCTCGCACAGATACGCAGTATTTT. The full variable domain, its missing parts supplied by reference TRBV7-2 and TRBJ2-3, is GAGVSQSPSNKVTEKGKDVELRCDPISGHTALYWYRQSLGQGLEFLIYFQGNSAPDKSGLPSDRFSAERTGGSVSTLTIQRTQQEDSAVYLCASSLVGGTSRTDTQYFGPGTRLTVL.

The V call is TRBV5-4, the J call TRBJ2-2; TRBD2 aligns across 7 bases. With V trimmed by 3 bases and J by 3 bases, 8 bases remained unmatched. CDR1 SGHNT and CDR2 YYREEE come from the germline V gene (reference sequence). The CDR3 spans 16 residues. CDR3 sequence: CASSSKTSRDTGELFF. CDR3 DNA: TGTGCCAGCAGCTCAAAGACTAGCCGGGACACCGGGGAGCTGTTTTTT.

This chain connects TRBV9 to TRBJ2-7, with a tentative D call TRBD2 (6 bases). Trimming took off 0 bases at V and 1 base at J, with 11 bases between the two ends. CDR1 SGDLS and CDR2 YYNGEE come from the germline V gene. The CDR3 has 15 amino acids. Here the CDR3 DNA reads TGTGCCAGCAGCGTAGGTTCGGGGGAATCCTACGAGCAGTACTTC. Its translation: CASSVGSGESYEQYF.

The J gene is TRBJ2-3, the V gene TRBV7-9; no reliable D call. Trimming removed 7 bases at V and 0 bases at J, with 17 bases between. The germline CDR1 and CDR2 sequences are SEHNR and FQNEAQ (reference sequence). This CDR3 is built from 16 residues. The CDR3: CASTRTSRPSTDTQYF. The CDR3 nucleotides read TGTGCCAGCACACGGACGTCACGTCCTAGCACAGATACGCAGTATTTT.

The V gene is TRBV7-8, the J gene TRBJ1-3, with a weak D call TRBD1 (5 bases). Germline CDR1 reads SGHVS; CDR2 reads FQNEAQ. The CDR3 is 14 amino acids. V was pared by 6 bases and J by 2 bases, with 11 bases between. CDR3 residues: CASRVGRAGNTIYF. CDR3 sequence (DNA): TGTGCCAGCAGGGTCGGCAGGGCTGGAAACACCATATATTTT.

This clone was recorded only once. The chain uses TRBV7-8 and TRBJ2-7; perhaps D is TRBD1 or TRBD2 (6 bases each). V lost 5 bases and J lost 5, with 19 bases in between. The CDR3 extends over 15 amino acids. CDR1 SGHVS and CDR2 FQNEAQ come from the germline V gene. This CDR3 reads CASSPQGTQSNEQYF. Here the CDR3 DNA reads TGTGCCAGCAGCCCGCAGGGGACTCAGAGTAACGAGCAGTACTTC.

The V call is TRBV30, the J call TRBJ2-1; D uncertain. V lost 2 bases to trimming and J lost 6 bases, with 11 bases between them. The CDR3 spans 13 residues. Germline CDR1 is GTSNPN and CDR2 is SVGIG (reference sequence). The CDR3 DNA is TGTGCCTGGAGTCAGAATATCTTCAATGAGCAGTTCTTC. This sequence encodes CAWSQNIFNEQFF.

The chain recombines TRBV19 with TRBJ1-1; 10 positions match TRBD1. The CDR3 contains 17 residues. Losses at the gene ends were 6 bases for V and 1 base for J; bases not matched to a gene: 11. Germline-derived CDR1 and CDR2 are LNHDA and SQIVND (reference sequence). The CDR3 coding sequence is TGTGCCAGTAGCCCCGGGACAGGGGTAAAACGGAACACTGAAGCTTTCTTT. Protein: CASSPGTGVKRNTEAFF. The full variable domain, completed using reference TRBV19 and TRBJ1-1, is DGGITQSPKYLFRKEGQNVTLSCEQNLNHDAMYWYRQDPGQGLRLIYYSQIVNDFQKGDIAEGYSVSREKKESFPLTVTSAQKNPTAFYLCASSPGTGVKRNTEAFFGQGTRLTVV.

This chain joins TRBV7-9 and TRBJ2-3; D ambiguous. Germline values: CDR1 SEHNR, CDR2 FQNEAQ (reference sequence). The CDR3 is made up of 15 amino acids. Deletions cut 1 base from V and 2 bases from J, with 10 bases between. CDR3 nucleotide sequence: TGTGCCAGCAGCTTAGTCCCGGAAAACACAGATACGCAGTATTTT. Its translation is CASSLVPENTDTQYF.

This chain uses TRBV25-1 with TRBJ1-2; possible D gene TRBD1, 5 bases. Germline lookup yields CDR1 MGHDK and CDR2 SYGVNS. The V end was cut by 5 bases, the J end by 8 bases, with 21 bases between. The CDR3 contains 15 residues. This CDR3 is CASSPSGRPGSGYTF. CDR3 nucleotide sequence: TGTGCCAGCAGTCCCTCGGGACGGCCTGGGAGCGGCTACACCTTC.

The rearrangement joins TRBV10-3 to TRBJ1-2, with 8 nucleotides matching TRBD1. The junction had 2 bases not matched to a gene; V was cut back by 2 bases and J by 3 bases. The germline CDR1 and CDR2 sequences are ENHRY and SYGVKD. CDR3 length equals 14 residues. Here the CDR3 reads CAISEQQGDYGYTF. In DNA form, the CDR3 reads TGTGCCATCAGTGAGCAACAGGGGGACTATGGCTACACCTTC.

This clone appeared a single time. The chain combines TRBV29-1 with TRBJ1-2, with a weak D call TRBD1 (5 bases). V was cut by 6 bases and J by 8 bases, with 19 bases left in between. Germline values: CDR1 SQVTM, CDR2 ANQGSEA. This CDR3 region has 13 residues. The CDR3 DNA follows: TGCAGCGTGCACAGGATTTTAAATGGCGGCTACACCTTC. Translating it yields CSVHRILNGGYTF.